The 15 T cell receptor beta chains given below trace back to one sample, sequenced in a study of beta chain features in type 1 diabetes. Whole-study results and caveats: Across all four CD4+ subsets, people with type 1 diabetes showed modestly shorter TCRB CDR3s.

Sequencing targeted expressed TCRB transcripts, as all isolated RNA had been reverse transcribed. Generated by immunoSEQ multiplex PCR, the TCRdb table keeps only in-frame clones and is missing some. Of roughly 300,000 clones listed, around 15% are singletons. These TCRs' antigens remain unknown. The sequencing sample was made of naive CD4+ T cells from blood. The receptors shown here come from a man aged 25 to 45 with type 1 diabetes.

The J gene is TRBJ1-2, the V gene TRBV28, with 8 bases fitting TRBD1. J was trimmed by 6 bases and V by 6 bases; bases with no gene match: 9. The CDR3 has 14 residues. CDR1 is MDHEN, CDR2 SYDVKM, per germline. For the CDR3, the DNA is TGTGCCAGCAGCGGACAGGGATTATACCATGGCTACACCTTC. Amino acid sequence: CASSGQGLYHGYTF.

This clone was recorded a few times. V usage is TRBV30 and J usage is TRBJ1-5, with D possibly TRBD1 on 5 matching bases. CDR1 is GTSNPN, CDR2 SVGIG, per germline (reference sequence). This CDR3 spans 17 amino acids. V was cut by 0 bases and J by 3 bases, with 18 bases left in between. Here the CDR3 reads CAWSVRSPGRFNQPQHF. The CDR3 DNA reads TGTGCCTGGAGTGTAAGGTCCCCAGGGCGATTCAATCAGCCCCAGCATTTT.

V is TRBV10-3 and J is TRBJ1-1; 7 nucleotides agree with TRBD1. The V gene end was trimmed by 10 bases and the J gene end by 0 bases; junction bases not matched to a gene: 5. Germline V gives CDR1 ENHRY, CDR2 SYGVKD. The CDR3 consists of 13 residues. The CDR3 DNA sequence: TGTGCCACCGGGACAGAATTGAACACTGAAGCTTTCTTT. This gives the protein CATGTELNTEAFF.

The chain has TRBV28 and TRBJ1-1, with TRBD1 as a possible D gene (5 bases). Germline V gives CDR1 MDHEN, CDR2 SYDVKM. CDR3 length: 14 residues. V was shortened by 2 bases and J by 4 bases, with 11 bases between the two germline ends. CDR3 loop: CASSLSERGTEAFF. CDR3 DNA: TGTGCCAGCAGTTTAAGTGAAAGGGGCACTGAAGCTTTCTTT.

This clone was observed a handful of times. CDR3 in amino acids: CASSSLGGRETQYF. The CDR3, as DNA: TGTGCCAGCAGCTCCTTAGGAGGGAGAGAGACCCAGTACTTC. The chain has TRBV11-2 and TRBJ2-5; tentative D call: TRBD2 (6 bases). Trimming took 4 bases from V and 4 from J, leaving 13 bases between them. Germline V lookup: CDR1 SGHAT, CDR2 FQNNGV. The CDR3 has 14 amino acids.

This sequence joins TRBV27 and TRBJ2-7, with 8 positions matching TRBD1. V was clipped by 3 bases and J by 4 bases; unmatched bases: 8. The germline gives CDR1 MNHEY, CDR2 SMNVEV (reference sequence). The CDR3 totals 15 residues. Here the CDR3 DNA reads TGTGCCAGCAGTTTGGCCCGACAGGGGAGTTACGAGCAGTACTTC. This sequence encodes CASSLARQGSYEQYF.

CDR3 DNA sequence: TGTGCCAGTAGTATAACAGGATTCAATCAGCCCCAGCATTTT. Residues: CASSITGFNQPQHF. This rearrangement joins TRBV19 to TRBJ1-5; a weak D match, TRBD1 (5 bases). The CDR3 length is 14 residues. CDR1 and CDR2 from the germline V gene are LNHDA and SQIVND (reference sequence). The V gene lost 2 bases and the J gene lost 3 bases, with 8 bases spanning the gap.

A few counts support this clone. The chain employs TRBV6-5 and TRBJ1-5; 7 bases match TRBD1. After removal of 6 bases from V and 5 bases from J, the junction contained 10 bases not matched to a gene. Germline V lookup: CDR1 MNHEY, CDR2 SVGAGI. The CDR3 spans 15 residues. The CDR3 sequence: CASSYTTGTDQPQHF. CDR3 nucleotide sequence: TGTGCCAGCAGCTACACGACAGGGACGGATCAGCCCCAGCATTTT.

Here the CDR3 DNA reads TGTGCCAGCAGCTCCAGGGGGCCTGGGGCCAACGTCCTGACTTTC. Translated, it gives CASSSRGPGANVLTF. V gene TRBV7-8 combines with J gene TRBJ2-6; 8 bases align to TRBD1. After removal of 4 bases from V and 2 bases from J, the junction contained 1 base not matched to a gene. The CDR3 is made up of 15 amino acids. Germline CDR1 and CDR2: SGHVS and FQNEAQ.

The rearrangement uses TRBV7-9 and TRBJ1-2, with 9 bases matching TRBD1. The germline CDR1 and CDR2 sequences are SEHNR and FQNEAQ (reference sequence). This CDR3 spans 14 amino acids. J was trimmed by 6 bases and V by 3 bases; bases with no gene match: 5. DNA for the CDR3: TGTGCCAGCAGCTTGGGACAGGGATTAAATGGCTACACCTTC. As protein: CASSLGQGLNGYTF.

V usage is TRBV7-2 and J usage is TRBJ1-1; D may be TRBD1 (5 bases). Trimming cost V 4 bases and J 1 base, with 10 bases left between them. This CDR3 has 14 residues. Germline V lookup: CDR1 SGHTA, CDR2 FQGNSA. This CDR3 is CASSSSTANTEAFF. CDR3 bases: TGTGCCAGCAGCTCGTCGACAGCGAACACTGAAGCTTTCTTT.

This clone occurred once. The rearrangement uses TRBV6-6 and TRBJ2-7; TRBD1 agrees at 8 bases. The germline V gene has CDR1 MNHNY and CDR2 SVGAGI (reference sequence). The CDR3 is 13 amino acids. Trimming removed 5 bases from V and 7 bases from J; junction bases left unmatched: 7. The CDR3 loop is CASSQRQGPEQYF. CDR3 nucleotides: TGTGCCAGCAGTCAAAGACAGGGGCCAGAGCAGTACTTC.

This clone was picked up a small number of times. The chain recombines TRBV28 with TRBJ2-3, with D perhaps matching TRBD1 (5 bases). Germline CDR1 is MDHEN and CDR2 is SYDVKM. With 8 bases removed from V and 8 bases from J, the gap between germline ends came to 14 bases. This CDR3 is 12 amino acids long. CDR3 in DNA: TGTGCCAGCGGGGCCCCAGTGGGTACGCAGTATTTT. Translating gives CASGAPVGTQYF.

This chain connects TRBV18 to TRBJ2-1; 8 bases are shared with TRBD1. Germline V gene data show CDR1 as KGHSH and CDR2 as LQKENI. After removal of 5 bases from V and 9 bases from J, the junction contained 12 bases not matched to a gene. This CDR3 contains 15 residues. CDR3 region: CASSSRQGHGSEQFF. CDR3 bases: TGTGCCAGCTCATCCCGACAGGGGCATGGGAGTGAGCAGTTCTTC.

This chain connects TRBV28 to TRBJ2-1; 8 bases align to TRBD1. V shed 5 bases and J 10 bases; nucleotides not matched to a gene: 4. Germline CDR1 reads MDHEN; CDR2 reads SYDVKM. The CDR3 is made up of 12 amino acids. CDR3 in DNA: TGTGCCAGCAGTCTCAGGGGGCAAGAGCAGTTCTTC. Its protein is CASSLRGQEQFF.